This T cell receptor beta chain was sequenced in a study of OX40 agonist ivuxolimab in advanced cancers. General notes on the study: Ivuxolimab was an agonistic, fully human IgG2 monoclonal antibody directed against OX40 (CD134), a costimulatory receptor. Among the approximately 54 dose-escalation patients, about 19 had hepatocellular carcinoma, 15 or so melanoma, 9 renal cell carcinoma and 9 head and neck cancer. Partial responses occurred in three dose-escalation patients, of whom one had hepatocellular carcinoma and two had cutaneous melanoma. Patients were allowed to have had prior anti-PD-1, anti-PD-L1 or anti-CTLA-4 therapy, and around two fifths of the dose-escalation patients had been treated with checkpoint inhibitors. The monotherapy dose-escalation portion (N ≈ 57 patients) of the phase I ivuxolimab trial is reported in the paper. Peripheral TCRbeta sequencing was intended to test whether TCR sequence diversity was altered and clonal T-cell expansion was caused by ivuxolimab. In the dose-escalation cohort, approximately 82% of patients were male, and the mean age was around 65 years with a range of about 23 to 79. Intravenous ivuxolimab was administered to patients every 2 weeks at six dose levels: 0.01, 0.1, 0.3, 1.5, 3 and 10 mg/kg. Overall study results and their limits: In partial responders in the 0.1-3.0 mg/kg groups, normalized peripheral clonal expansion was found to be among the lowest, especially among CD8+ T cells. Low levels of normalized T-cell clonal expansion were also shown by some nonresponding patients. Which antigens the clonally expanded peripheral T cells were specific for was not determined. After ivuxolimab, CD8+ T cells had more expanded clones than CD4+ T cells on average. Clonal expansion of both CD4+ and CD8+ blood T cells was observed from baseline to week 6 at doses 0.1 to 3.0 mg/kg.

This clone has a handful of counts. Its cognate antigen has yet to be identified. No base-level quality is on record; no much larger clone is a single base apart. The trial excluded patients who had a history of autoimmune disease or who were on systemic immunosuppression. Peripheral blood for TCR sequencing was drawn from every dose cohort at baseline, at cycle 4 day 1 and at cycle 7 day 1. The samples were taken from a phase I, first-in-human, multicenter, open-label dose-escalation trial of ivuxolimab. Adults with locally advanced or metastatic melanoma, renal cell, hepatocellular, or head and neck squamous cell carcinoma were enrolled in the trial. Before TCR sequencing, CD4+ T cells and CD8+ T cells were sorted from peripheral blood as separate populations. To sequence the TCRbeta CDR3 region, genomic DNA was isolated from the sorted cells. TCRbeta CDR3 regions were sequenced using the immunoSEQ Assay. TCRdb took over this immuneACCESS table, retaining in-frame rearrangements with V and J assigned. Such tables are incomplete; in checked studies, under half of the missing clones stem from an unresolved V gene, and the remainder is unexplained. For this sample there are 81,000 or so clones; around 90% appear just once. Roughly 8.4% of the sample is held by the ten biggest clonotypes.

The CDR3 covers 12 residues, taking in both the cysteine and the phenylalanine. CDR3 DNA is the only sequence kept; it has 36 bases, read in frame from the first base. From a lookup of the germline V gene, CDR1 and CDR2 are ENHRY and SYGVKD. V loses 6 bases of germline sequence and J loses 4 bases, and the interval between the two ends is 9 bases. The source of this sequence is an adult with an advanced solid tumor such as melanoma, head and neck, liver or kidney cancer. The sequences come from CD4+ or CD8+ T cells sorted from blood, collected in a trial of the OX40 agonist ivuxolimab. The chain joins TRBV10-3 to TRBJ1-2; the D gene identity is not certain. The CDR3 region: CAIREGPYGYTF. The nucleotides are TGTGCCATCAGGGAAGGTCCCTATGGCTACACCTTC.